Below are 7 T cell receptor beta chains sequenced from a single sample in a study of patients and donors after allogeneic stem cell transplantation. TCRdb reprocessed the RT-PCR reads with MiXCR, giving one entry per CDR3 protein. The sample lists 150,000 or so distinct CDR3 sequences, 24% occurring once. Material for sequencing was blood, either unsorted or a sorted T cell fraction (not recorded which). These receptors were obtained from a human donor who was either an allogeneic HSCT recipient or a stem cell or donor lymphocyte infusion donor (not recorded which). It is not recorded whose cells these are; they may come from a transplant donor.

V is TRBV12-3 or TRBV12-4 and J is TRBJ2-3, with 8 bases fitting TRBD1. CDR3 length equals 17 residues. Germline trimming cut 6 bases from V and 3 bases from J; bases unmatched to any gene: 14. The CDR3 DNA reads TGTGCCAGCAGCGACCCACAGGGGGTTGCCATGACAGATACGCAGTATTTT. Translation gives CASSDPQGVAMTDTQYF.

This clonotype has a handful of counts. The rearrangement links TRBV7-9 to TRBJ1-1, with unresolved D. Trimming removed 0 bases from V and 8 bases from J, with 7 bases in between. CDR1 is SEHNR and CDR2 is FQNEAQ in the germline V gene (reference sequence). The CDR3 contains 12 residues. CDR3 region: CASSLAFLEAFF. CDR3 DNA sequence: TGTGCCAGCAGCTTAGCGTTCCTAGAAGCTTTCTTT.

The gene calls are TRBV18 and TRBJ2-3; D is unclear. Per germline, CDR1 KGHSH and CDR2 LQKENI. V was shortened by 6 bases and J by 3 bases, with 7 bases between the two germline ends. There are 12 residues in the CDR3. CDR3 DNA sequence: TGTGCCAGCTCGTGGAGAACAGATACGCAGTATTTT. Residues: CASSWRTDTQYF.

The chain carries TRBV30 and TRBJ2-2, with 7 positions matching TRBD1. The ends lost 8 bases at V and 5 bases at J; junction bases unmatched: 14. Germline CDR1 and CDR2: GTSNPN and SVGIG (reference sequence). The CDR3 length is 15 residues. The CDR3 reads CAARQGARWTGELFF. Written as DNA, the CDR3 is TGTGCCGCAAGACAGGGCGCCCGGTGGACCGGGGAGCTGTTTTTT.

This clonotype has more than one count but fewer than ten. V gene TRBV9 combines with J gene TRBJ2-1; TRBD2 agrees at 10 bases. Trimming at V came to 0 bases and at J to 8 bases, leaving 5 bases not matched to a gene. The CDR3 is 15 residues long. CDR1 is SGDLS and CDR2 is YYNGEE in the germline V gene. CDR3 coding DNA: TGTGCCAGCAGCGTAGATTTAGCGGGAGGTTATGAGCAGTTCTTC. It encodes CASSVDLAGGYEQFF.

On this clonotype itself: Its ends do not fully match the called genes, so a read error is possible. The CDR3 protein is CATSESYSEQFF. In DNA form, the CDR3 reads TGTGCCACCAGTGAATCGTACAGTGAGCAGTTCTTC. The chain recombines TRBV24-1 with TRBJ2-1; D not resolved. Germline CDR1 and CDR2: KGHDR and SFDVKD. The CDR3 has 12 amino acids.

This clonotype was picked up many times. The chain links TRBV29-1 to TRBJ1-5; 7 nucleotides align to TRBD1. J was trimmed by 9 bases and V by 7 bases; bases with no gene match: 18. This CDR3 is 15 amino acids long. Germline CDR1 SQVTM, CDR2 ANQGSEA. The CDR3 DNA follows: TGCAGCGCACGGAGCGGACAGGCCTTCGATGGGCCCCAGCATTTT. Translation gives CSARSGQAFDGPQHF. The whole variable domain, remainder taken from reference TRBV29-1 and TRBJ1-5, is SAVISQKPSRDICQRGTSLTIQCQVDSQVTMMFWYRQQPGQSLTLIATANQGSEATYESGFVIDKFPISRPNLTFSTLTVSNMSPEDSSIYLCSARSGQAFDGPQHFGDGTRLSIL.